This is a list of T cell receptor beta chains from one sample in a study of blood T cell repertoires in COVID-19. The assay was immunoSEQ multiplex PCR, and TCRdb's table has in-frame clones only and misses some. Here the sample spans under 200,000 clones, approximately 87% being singletons. The sample taken for sequencing was peripheral blood. The receptors stem from a woman in her sixties or seventies with acute or convalescent COVID-19. The CDR3 runs from the conserved cysteine through the conserved F or W. A D gene is named only where the DNA matches it firmly. Rows may omit the clone size; those that give it use once, few, many or a size class.

v_gene	d_gene	len	j_gene	abundance	CDR3aa	CDR3nt
TRBV5-4	-	14	TRBJ1-3	once	CASSSGGSGNTIYF	TGTGCCAGCAGCTCCGGAGGGTCTGGAAACACCATATATTTT
TRBV4-1	TRBD1	16	TRBJ1-5	-	CASSHTGTGDNQPQHF	TGCGCCAGCAGCCACACCGGGACAGGCGACAATCAGCCCCAGCATTTT
TRBV7-9	TRBD1	16	TRBJ1-4	-	CASRRTGGITNEKLFF	TGTGCCAGCAGGAGGACAGGGGGCATAACTAATGAAAAACTGTTTTTT
TRBV3-1/TRBV3-2	-	13	TRBJ2-7	-	CASSLRGGYEQYF	TGTGCCAGCAGCCTCCGAGGTGGCTACGAGCAGTACTTC
TRBV11-2	TRBD2	15	TRBJ2-7	-	CASSLAGGRDYEQYF	TGTGCCAGCAGCTTAGCGGGCGGGAGGGATTACGAGCAGTACTTC
TRBV2	TRBD1	13	TRBJ2-3	-	CAGTGEHTDTQYF	TGTGCCGGGACAGGGGAGCATACAGATACGCAGTATTTT
TRBV4-1	-	14	TRBJ1-2	-	CASSHLWRESGYTF	TGCGCCAGCAGCCACCTATGGAGGGAGAGTGGCTACACCTTC
TRBV2	TRBD1	14	TRBJ2-3	-	CASSPDRGTDTQYF	TGTGCCAGCAGTCCCGACAGGGGTACAGATACGCAGTATTTT
TRBV28	TRBD2	15	TRBJ2-7	-	CASSSGLAGAYEQYF	TGTGCCAGCAGTTCAGGACTAGCGGGAGCCTACGAGCAGTACTTC
TRBV28	TRBD1	14	TRBJ2-7	-	CASSTGTGTYEQYF	TGTGCCAGCAGTACCGGGACAGGGACCTACGAGCAGTACTTC
TRBV28	-	12	TRBJ1-2	-	CASSLLGRGYTF	TGTGCCAGCAGTCTACTAGGTCGGGGCTACACCTTC
TRBV19	-	16	TRBJ1-3	-	CASSQRTANSGNTIYF	TGTGCCAGTAGTCAACGGACTGCGAACTCTGGAAACACCATATATTTT
TRBV6-5	TRBD1	13	TRBJ1-1	-	CASRGQRNTEAFF	TGTGCCAGCAGGGGACAGCGGAACACTGAAGCTTTCTTT
TRBV5-1	-	14	TRBJ2-5	-	CASSLGRLQETQYF	TGCGCCAGCAGCTTGGGGCGGCTCCAAGAGACCCAGTACTTC
TRBV27	TRBD1	13	TRBJ2-7	few	CASSRQGSYEQYF	TGTGCCAGCAGTAGACAGGGGTCCTACGAGCAGTACTTC
TRBV12-5	-	12	TRBJ1-1	-	CASGPGVSEAFF	TGTGCTAGTGGCCCGGGAGTTAGTGAAGCTTTCTTT
TRBV5-5	TRBD2	17	TRBJ2-1	-	CASSSGLAGGLYNEQFF	TGTGCCAGCAGCTCCGGACTAGCGGGAGGTCTGTACAATGAGCAGTTCTTC
TRBV6-2/TRBV6-3	-	14	TRBJ2-2	few	CASSYADTAGELFF	TGTGCCAGCAGTTACGCTGATACGGCCGGGGAGCTGTTTTTT
TRBV15	TRBD1	15	TRBJ2-2	-	CATSETGTVSGELFF	TGTGCCACCAGCGAAACCGGGACAGTATCCGGGGAGCTGTTTTTT
TRBV12-3/TRBV12-4	-	13	TRBJ1-2	-	CASSQTGAYGYTF	TGTGCCAGCAGCCAAACAGGTGCCTATGGCTACACCTTC
TRBV5-4	TRBD1	13	TRBJ2-2	-	CASNRGRTGELFF	TGTGCCAGCAACAGGGGGCGCACCGGGGAGCTGTTTTTT
TRBV12-3/TRBV12-4	-	13	TRBJ1-1	-	CASSFTPGLPAFF	TGTGCCAGCAGTTTCACCCCAGGGTTGCCAGCTTTCTTT
TRBV7-2	TRBD2	12	TRBJ2-5	-	CASGAGVETQYF	TGTGCCAGCGGCGCGGGGGTTGAGACCCAGTACTTC
TRBV5-1	TRBD1	18	TRBJ2-5	-	CASSSWSPGQGWVGTQYF	TGCGCCAGCAGCTCTTGGAGCCCGGGACAGGGGTGGGTCGGGACCCAGTACTTC
TRBV6-5	-	13	TRBJ1-2	few	CASRPYINYGYTF	TGTGCCAGCAGGCCATACATAAACTATGGCTACACCTTC
TRBV6-5	TRBD1	14	TRBJ1-2	-	CASSYTGQGGGYTF	TGTGCCAGCAGTTATACCGGACAGGGCGGAGGCTACACCTTC
TRBV19	TRBD1	15	TRBJ1-5	-	CASSTLRGDYQPQHF	TGTGCCAGTAGTACCCTCAGGGGGGACTATCAGCCCCAGCATTTT
TRBV25-1	TRBD2	15	TRBJ2-3	-	CASSRLAGGPDTQYF	TGTGCCAGCAGTCGCCTAGCGGGAGGGCCAGATACGCAGTATTTT
TRBV12-3/TRBV12-4	-	13	TRBJ1-2	few	CASSPGGLYGYTF	TGTGCCAGCAGCCCAGGAGGTTTATATGGCTACACCTTC
TRBV6-2/TRBV6-3	TRBD2	17	TRBJ2-5	few	CASSFPGLAGDRETQYF	TGTGCCAGCAGTTTCCCGGGACTAGCGGGGGACCGAGAGACCCAGTACTTC
TRBV5-1	TRBD1	14	TRBJ1-5	-	CASSISGGGQPQHF	TGCGCCAGCAGCATTTCAGGGGGCGGTCAGCCCCAGCATTTT
TRBV15	TRBD1	16	TRBJ1-1	-	CATSRGGAQGVTEAFF	TGTGCCACCAGCAGAGGTGGCGCCCAGGGGGTAACTGAAGCTTTCTTT
TRBV7-8	TRBD2	15	TRBJ2-7	-	CASSFASGGSYEQYF	TGTGCCAGCAGCTTCGCTAGCGGGGGCTCCTACGAGCAGTACTTC
TRBV3-1/TRBV3-2	-	14	TRBJ1-6	-	CASSLNIKQSPLHF	TGTGCCAGCAGCCTAAACATCAAACAATCACCCCTCCACTTT
TRBV5-1	-	14	TRBJ1-6	-	CASSLADSSSPLHF	TGCGCCAGCAGCTTGGCCGACAGCTCTTCACCCCTCCACTTT
TRBV3-1/TRBV3-2	-	14	TRBJ1-2	-	CASSPLRVVRGYTF	TGTGCCAGCAGCCCTCTCCGGGTTGTGCGGGGCTACACCTTC
TRBV5-1	-	13	TRBJ1-2	-	CASSFKGNYGYTF	TGCGCCAGCAGCTTTAAGGGGAACTATGGCTACACCTTC
TRBV12-3/TRBV12-4	TRBD2	13	TRBJ2-4	once	CASSRTSGNIQYF	TGTGCCAGCAGCAGGACTAGCGGAAACATTCAGTACTTC
TRBV15	TRBD1	13	TRBJ1-4	-	CATSPQGGEKLFF	TGTGCCACCAGCCCACAGGGGGGAGAAAAACTGTTTTTT
TRBV5-1	-	20	TRBJ2-1	-	CASSNLPPSLQGQNYNEQFF	TGCGCCAGCAGCAACCTACCCCCGTCACTACAAGGACAAAACTACAATGAGCAGTTCTTC
TRBV6-5	-	16	TRBJ2-7	-	CASSYSGGRRSYEQYF	TGTGCCAGCAGTTACTCAGGCGGGCGGCGGTCCTACGAGCAGTACTTC
TRBV6-5	-	14	TRBJ1-1	-	CASSLGSSNTEAFF	TGTGCCAGCAGCCTGGGCTCCTCCAACACTGAAGCTTTCTTT
TRBV3-1/TRBV3-2	-	17	TRBJ2-7	-	CASSPNPGRGISYEQYF	TGTGCCAGCAGCCCAAACCCAGGTCGAGGGATTTCCTACGAGCAGTACTTC
TRBV18	-	17	TRBJ1-1	-	CASSPIGSGGRDTEAFF	TGTGCCAGCTCCCCCATAGGTTCTGGGGGCAGAGACACTGAAGCTTTCTTT
TRBV19	TRBD1	14	TRBJ2-5	-	CASRRTGPEETQYF	TGTGCCAGTAGGAGGACAGGGCCTGAAGAGACCCAGTACTTC